This T cell receptor beta chain stems from a study of cytomegalovirus exposure and HLA in healthy donors (dated by TCRdb to 2015 to 2018). For the wider study: An earlier analysis of 587 of the donors reported roughly 300 Gb of sequence data and 117 million unique TCR beta sequences obtained from around 170 million T cells. About 320 gigabases of sequencing data and approximately 80 million unique TCR sequences were included in an early release covering roughly 600 HLA-typed donors. The genetic ancestry cluster associated with self-reported Caucasian donors included 81% of the roughly 410 genotyped donors. The aim of the study was to test whether cataloging public T cell receptors could identify signatures of past pathogen exposure. Using immunosequencing, the study profiled T cell repertoires from approximately 700 subjects and related those repertoires to cytomegalovirus serostatus. A separate validation cohort of 100 to 150 different subjects was used in addition to the roughly 670-subject first cohort. To predict cytomegalovirus infection status, the study combined high-throughput TCR immunosequencing, statistical association of individual TCRs with disease status, and machine learning. A later analysis re-analyzed previously published TCR beta repertoires from 666 donors and added high-resolution HLA genotyping to study TCR occurrence patterns. Rather than drawing on any new phenotypic data, the later analysis identified candidate immune exposures from TCR beta sequences and the way those sequences occurred across donors. An earlier analysis of some 500 of the donors used high-throughput TCR beta sequencing to judge whether each TCR beta V gene segment behaved as functional or pseudogenic. Donor age, sex, ethnicity and CMV serostatus were compiled together with the repertoire data. Genome-wide SNP genotypes for about 65% of the roughly 700 donors were used in a later genetic analysis, which treated that subset as a discovery cohort. Every repertoire in the discovery cohort had been generated on one and the same sequencing platform. Both class I and class II loci were covered by HLA typing, at four-digit resolution. Typing coverage differed by locus: A, B, C, DRB1 and DQB1 were typed in roughly 620-640 donors, DQA1 in approximately 520, DPA1 in approximately 610, and DPB1 in 450 to 480. Roughly 5 DR-DQ haplotypes were handled as single units for association and clustering, since linkage in the cohort was strong. Across 398 genotyped donors of the cohort, an average of roughly 230,000 unique TCR beta nucleotide sequences per donor were sequenced, and roughly 20% of those sequences were non-productive.

The method behind the library was the immunoSEQ multiplex PCR assay. For the multiplex PCR, a mixture combining 60 forward primers for TCR Vbeta segments and 13 reverse primers for TCR Jbeta segments was used. Amplification of the CDR3 region of rearranged TCR beta genes was performed with a multiplex PCR assay on genomic DNA. On the Illumina HiSeq System, the amplified TCR beta libraries were sequenced as 87-base-pair reads. Under the source paper's analysis protocol: Across the 670 or so repertoires, a later analysis counted some 80 million unique TCR beta chains, roughly 11 million of which were shared by at least two donors. A nearest-neighbor algorithm error-corrected the raw reads and collapsed the reads into unique sequences, merging closely related sequences to remove PCR and sequencing errors. To assign V, D and J gene segments, CDR3 sequences were aligned to IMGT reference sequences. For a sequence to be retained, a match of at least six nucleotides to both a V gene segment and a J gene segment was required. A rearrangement counted as productive if the CDR3 had no stop codons and remained in frame with V and J, and every other rearrangement counted as non-productive. CDR3 was defined by IMGT convention, running from the second conserved V-encoded cysteine to the conserved J-encoded phenylalanine. In an earlier analysis of around 540 of the donors, sequences lacking an unambiguous match to a single V gene segment were excluded. An earlier analysis of some 610 of the donors called V segments functional above 56.7% productive rearrangements and segregating when the between-donor standard deviation exceeded 5%. A statistical classification framework was developed to diagnose cytomegalovirus status using the catalog of TCR beta chain sequences. In a later analysis, V and J genes were assigned by comparing TCR nucleotide sequences against IMGT/GENE-DB human TR gene sequences. Using the TCRdist pipeline, a later analysis assigned CDR3 sequences along with most-parsimonious VDJ recombination scenarios. In a later analysis, every TCR beta chain was defined by the combination of its CDR3 amino acid sequence and its V-gene family, and reads without a unique V-gene family were dropped. A later analysis removed 550 to 700 highly shared, low-generation-probability nucleotide sequences to deal with suspected cross-contamination and a sequencing artifact. For each public chain, a later analysis derived a clonal expansion index from normalized ranks of inferred template counts within each repertoire. A later analysis computed generation probabilities with a VDJ recombination model fitted to out-of-frame rearrangements, and checked the results against IGoR. In a later analysis, hypergeometric tests were used to score TCR-TCR, TCR-HLA and TCR-CMV co-occurrence, with a repertoire-size bias correction applied to TCR pairs. To estimate false discovery rates, a later analysis permuted the HLA or CMV assignments 20 times. In a later analysis, co-occurring TCRs were grouped using DBSCAN, with TCRdist sequence similarity added in when clustering inside HLA-allele-positive subsets. Co-occurrence clustering excluded repertoires with fewer than 30,000 or more than 120,000 public chains, plus five with anomalous nucleotide sharing. TCRdb took this table from immuneACCESS and kept in-frame rearrangements with V and J called. Such tables lack part of the clones; where checked against another copy, unresolved V genes explain under half of the gap, and the rest is unexplained. The DNA was the basis for D and trimming; V, J and clone size are from that table. The sample records fewer than 200,000 clones, around 75% of which are singletons. The ten largest clonotypes hold 2.5% to 3.5% of the sample.

For this clone: Which antigen it targets is not known. No base quality values were provided; no much bigger clone lies one nucleotide off.

Reading from cysteine to phenylalanine, the CDR3 counts 15 amino acids. Of all the DNA, just the CDR3 is kept, 45 bases in frame from base 1. V and J are trimmed by 4 bases and 4 bases, and the gene matches miss 8 bases of the junction. Looking up the germline V gene yields CDR1 SGDLS and CDR2 YYNGEE. Here is what the overall study found, with its caveats: In a later genetic analysis, a missense DCLRE1C variant was associated with V-gene and J-gene trimming of TCR beta chains, and the association was replicated in an independent cohort. Most TCR sequences were observed very rarely across donors, whereas some public TCRs were present in many individuals. In a later analysis, the rate of TCR association differed among HLA loci, with DRB1 alleles having the most associated TCRs and HLA-C alleles having the fewest. In this cohort, only TCR beta chains were sequenced, and detectable features were limited by the absence of alpha or paired-chain data. A cluster of highly shared sequence variants was judged likely to represent a technical artifact of the sequencing pipeline. Approximately 16 rarely observed V segments, including chromosome 9 orphons, were excluded from the earlier analysis of some 590 of the donors because counts were too low. Sequencing depth was assumed to be roughly uniform across donors in the presence/absence analyses, though that assumption may not hold. Linkage disequilibrium might explain the correlated functional status among segregating V segments, but an unknown experimental factor could not be ruled out. A later analysis found that most CMV-associated TCR beta chains appeared HLA-restricted, with HLA associations seemingly driven largely by CMV exposure. In a later analysis, several top co-occurrence clusters were reported to appear linked to parvovirus B19, influenza, CMV and Epstein-Barr virus. The authors suggested that the approach could potentially be generalized to other disease states and immunological phenotypes. When HLA alleles, especially DR and DQ, strongly co-occurred, attributing TCR associations to individual alleles was difficult. Compared with equally common non-associated chains, HLA-associated TCR beta chains in a later analysis were more clonally expanded and had lower generation probabilities. In vitro tests confirmed that a few of the cytomegalovirus-associated TCR beta chains recognize cytomegalovirus antigens. Specific HLA alleles were associated with 15,000 to 20,000 TCR beta sequences at a false discovery rate of 0.05 in a later analysis. The study gave a list of some 150 TCR beta chains associated with cytomegalovirus. An earlier analysis of around 500 of the donors showed that most TCR beta V segments appeared in productive rearrangements either about 90% or about 30% of the time, which broadly matched IMGT annotations. CMV serostatus was the only immune exposure information available for the cohort. In both the original and validation cohorts, the classifier was reported to diagnose cytomegalovirus status with high specificity and sensitivity. Compared with the roughly 700-donor mean, donors in an Asian-associated ancestry cluster had fewer N-insertions in productive TCRs, according to a later genetic analysis. A further reported finding was that TCR beta sequences accurately predicted the HLA-A and HLA-B alleles for most subjects in the first cohort. The 87-base-pair reads could not distinguish some IMGT-functional V segments, including TRBV6-2 and TRBV6-3, so those segments were excluded. HLA typing was unavailable for some donors at each locus, so association tests used only the typed subset.

The cohort comprised around 700 healthy bone marrow donors. Cohort members were all nominally healthy when sampled, although unrecorded immune exposures were likely present. The donor was CMV seropositive and belonged to the group of more than 250 seropositive cohort members. Every donor gave a peripheral blood sample, and the peripheral blood mononuclear cells from that sample were used for TCR beta sequencing. Genomic DNA extraction from the blood cell samples was performed with the Qiagen DNeasy Blood Extraction Kit. The sequence came from a woman aged 50 to 65 in good health and CMV-seropositive. Source material: PBMCs. The V and J segments used are TRBV9 and TRBJ2-1, with 7 bases aligning to TRBD2. Read as DNA, the sequence is TGTGCCAGCAGCCTGGGAGGGGTCTCGTACAATGAGCAGTTCTTC. Its protein product is CASSLGGVSYNEQFF.